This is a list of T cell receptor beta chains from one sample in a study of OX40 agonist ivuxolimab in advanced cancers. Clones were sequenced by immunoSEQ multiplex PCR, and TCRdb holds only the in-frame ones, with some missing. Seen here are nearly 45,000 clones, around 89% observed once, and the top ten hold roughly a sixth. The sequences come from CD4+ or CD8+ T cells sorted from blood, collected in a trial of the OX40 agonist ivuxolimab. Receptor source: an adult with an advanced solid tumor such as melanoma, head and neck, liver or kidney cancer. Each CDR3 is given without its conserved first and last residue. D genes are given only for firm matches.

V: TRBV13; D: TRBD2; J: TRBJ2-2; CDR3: ASRHDPAGDGELF
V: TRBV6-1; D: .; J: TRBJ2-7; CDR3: ASSEGPRTSSPYEQY
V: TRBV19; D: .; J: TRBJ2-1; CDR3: AQGGPKRDEQF
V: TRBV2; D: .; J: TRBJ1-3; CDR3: ASSDMSTIY
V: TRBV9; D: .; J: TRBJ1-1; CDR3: ASSALNTEAF
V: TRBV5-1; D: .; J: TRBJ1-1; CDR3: ASSLGWNTEAF
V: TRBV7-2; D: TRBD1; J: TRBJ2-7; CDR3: ASSLGTGGWWDEQY
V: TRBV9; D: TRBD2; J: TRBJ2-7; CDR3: ASSPGGANEQY
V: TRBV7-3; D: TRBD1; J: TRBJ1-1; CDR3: ASSLGDRGYTEAF
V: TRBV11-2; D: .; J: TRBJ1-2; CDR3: ASSYPPTLDYGYT
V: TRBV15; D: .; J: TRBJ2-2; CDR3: ATSPPGELF
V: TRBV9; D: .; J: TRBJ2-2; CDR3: ASEGTGGELF
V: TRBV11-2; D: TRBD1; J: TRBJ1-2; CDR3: ASSLMPGQDYYGYT
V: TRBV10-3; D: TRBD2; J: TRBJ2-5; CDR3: ASQGERGYQETQY
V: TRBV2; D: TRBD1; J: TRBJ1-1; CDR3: ASIEPGQGRSEAF
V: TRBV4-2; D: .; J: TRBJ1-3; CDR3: ASSQDMGAGNTIY
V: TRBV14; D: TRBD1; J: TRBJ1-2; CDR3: ASSQGGGRGYT
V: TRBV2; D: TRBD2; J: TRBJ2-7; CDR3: AKRLAGDYEQY
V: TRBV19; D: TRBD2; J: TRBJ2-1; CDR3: ASNSGGFNEQF
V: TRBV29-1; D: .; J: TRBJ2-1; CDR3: SVDREVFGNEQF
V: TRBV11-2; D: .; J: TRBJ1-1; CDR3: ASSYGPGTEAF
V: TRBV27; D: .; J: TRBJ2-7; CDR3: ASSYGNSYEQY
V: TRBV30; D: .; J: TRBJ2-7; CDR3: AWTWGKGYEQY
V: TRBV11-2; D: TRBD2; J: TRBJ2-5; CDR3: ATTPATSGGAWGETQY
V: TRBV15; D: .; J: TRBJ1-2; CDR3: ATSTGFYGYT
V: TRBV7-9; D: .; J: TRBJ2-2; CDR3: ASSPDSGPNTGELF
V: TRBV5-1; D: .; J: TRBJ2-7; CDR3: ASSLDRLKPSYEQY
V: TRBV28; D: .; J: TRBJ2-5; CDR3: ASTLTQGLGETQY
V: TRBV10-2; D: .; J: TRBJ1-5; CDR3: ASSEFRTPQPQH
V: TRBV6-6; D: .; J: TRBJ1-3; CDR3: ASSYGSSGNTIY
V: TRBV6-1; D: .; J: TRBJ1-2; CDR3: ASSEELAGANGYT
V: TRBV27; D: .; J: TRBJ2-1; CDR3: ASRTGSYNEQF
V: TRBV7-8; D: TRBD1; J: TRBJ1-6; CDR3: ASSSQGEYYNSPLH
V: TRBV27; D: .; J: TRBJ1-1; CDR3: ASSYVGAHTEAF
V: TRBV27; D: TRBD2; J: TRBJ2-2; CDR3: ASSLLAGGPVTGELF
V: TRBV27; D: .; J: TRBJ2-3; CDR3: ASSLGPGSTDTQY